The TCR beta chain under discussion was sequenced for a study of blood T cell repertoires in COVID-19. Study details: The United States, Italy and Spain were the sources of the acute and convalescent COVID-19 samples.

Study processing details: Reference gene primer amplification yielded estimated nucleated cell counts. Profiled with immunoSEQ multiplex PCR; TCRdb holds only in-frame clones, not every one. V, J and clone size derive from that table, while D and trimming were established from the DNA sequence. The sample has about 100,000 clones, about 88% seen once. Between the trimmed V and J ends, which lost 5 bases and 3 bases, there was a span of 8 bases. The V gene's germline CDR1 is SGHAT and CDR2 FQNNGV. The CDR3 contains 12 residues. The TCR was taken from a young man in a cohort sampled during active COVID-19. This chain connects TRBV11-2 to TRBJ2-7, with D unclear. Sequencing was carried out using peripheral blood. In nucleotides, the CDR3 is TGTGCCAGCAGCCCAAGCAACTACGAGCAGTACTTC. Translated: CASSPSNYEQYF.